This entry concerns a single T cell receptor (beta chain). The germline V and J ends were trimmed by 5 bases and 9 bases, with 20 bases remaining between them. CDR3 length equals 15 residues. Looked up from germline, CDR1 is MDHEN and CDR2 is SYDVKM. This sample stems from a study of OX40 agonist ivuxolimab in advanced cancers. Overall study context: In this cohort, patients received ivuxolimab, an agonistic anti-OX40 (CD134) antibody. A mean age of around 66 years, range about 20 to 85, was recorded, and around 85% were male. Head and neck, renal cell, melanoma or hepatocellular carcinoma were the cancers that dose-escalation patients had. Across the patients, intravenous ivuxolimab was delivered every 2 weeks at 0.01 to 10 mg/kg.

Some clones are missing from TCRdb's copy, which holds only in-frame ones; the method was immunoSEQ multiplex PCR. The table lists about 70,000 clones, roughly 85% of them singletons. The chain is built from TRBV28 and TRBJ1-5; maybe TRBD1 (6 bases). The specimen was CD4+ or CD8+ T cells sorted from blood, collected in a trial of the OX40 agonist ivuxolimab. The receptor comes from an adult with an advanced solid tumor such as melanoma, head and neck, liver or kidney cancer. As DNA, the CDR3 is TGTGCCAGCAGTGCTGGGGGGACAAGGATGCGGCCCCAGCATTTT. Its protein is CASSAGGTRMRPQHF. The full variable domain, with the rest looked up from reference TRBV28 and TRBJ1-5, is DVKVTQSSRYLVKRTGEKVFLECVQDMDHENMFWYRQDPGLGLRLIYFSYDVKMKEKGDIPEGYSVSREKKERFSLILESASTNQTSMYLCASSAGGTRMRPQHFGDGTRLSIL.